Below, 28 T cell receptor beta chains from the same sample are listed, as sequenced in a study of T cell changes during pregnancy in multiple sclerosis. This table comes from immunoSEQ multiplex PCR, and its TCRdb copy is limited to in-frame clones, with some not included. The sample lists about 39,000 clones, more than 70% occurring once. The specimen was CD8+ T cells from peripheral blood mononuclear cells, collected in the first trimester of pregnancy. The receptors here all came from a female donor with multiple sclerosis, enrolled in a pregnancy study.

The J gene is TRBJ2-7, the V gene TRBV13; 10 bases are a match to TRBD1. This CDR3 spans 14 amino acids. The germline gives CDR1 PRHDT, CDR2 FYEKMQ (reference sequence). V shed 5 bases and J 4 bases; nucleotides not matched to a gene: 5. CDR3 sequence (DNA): TGTGCCAGCAGCCCTGGGACAGGGGCGTACGAGCAGTACTTC. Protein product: CASSPGTGAYEQYF. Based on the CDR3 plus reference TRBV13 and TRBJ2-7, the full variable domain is AAGVIQSPRHLIKEKRETATLKCYPIPRHDTVYWYQQGPGQDPQFLISFYEKMQSDKGSIPDRFSAQQFSDYHSELNMSSLELGDSALYFCASSPGTGAYEQYFGPGTRLTVT.

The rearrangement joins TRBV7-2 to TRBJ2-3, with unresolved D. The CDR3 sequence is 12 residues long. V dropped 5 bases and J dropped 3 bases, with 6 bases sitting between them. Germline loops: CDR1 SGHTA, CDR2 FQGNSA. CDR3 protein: CASSPYTDTQYF. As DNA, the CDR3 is TGTGCCAGCAGCCCCTATACAGATACGCAGTATTTT.

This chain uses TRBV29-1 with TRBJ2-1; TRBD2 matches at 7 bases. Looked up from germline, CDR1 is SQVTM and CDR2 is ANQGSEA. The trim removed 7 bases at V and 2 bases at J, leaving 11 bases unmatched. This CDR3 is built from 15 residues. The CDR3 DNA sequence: TGCAGCGCTGCGGGGGTCCTGGGGACCTACAATGAGCAGTTCTTC. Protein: CSAAGVLGTYNEQFF.

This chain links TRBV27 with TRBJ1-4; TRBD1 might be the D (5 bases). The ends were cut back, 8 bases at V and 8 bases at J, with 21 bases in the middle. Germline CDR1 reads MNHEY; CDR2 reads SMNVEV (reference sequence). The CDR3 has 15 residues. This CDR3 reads CASQRRGALEEKLFF. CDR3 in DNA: TGTGCCAGCCAAAGGCGGGGCGCGCTAGAAGAAAAACTGTTTTTT.

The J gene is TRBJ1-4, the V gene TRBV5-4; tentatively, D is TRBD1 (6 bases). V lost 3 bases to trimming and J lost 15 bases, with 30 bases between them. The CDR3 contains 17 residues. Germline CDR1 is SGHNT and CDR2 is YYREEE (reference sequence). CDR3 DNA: TGTGCCAGCAGCTCCCAGGACAGTGGGGCAGCCCCTAATAGGTTGTTTTTT. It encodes CASSSQDSGAAPNRLFF.

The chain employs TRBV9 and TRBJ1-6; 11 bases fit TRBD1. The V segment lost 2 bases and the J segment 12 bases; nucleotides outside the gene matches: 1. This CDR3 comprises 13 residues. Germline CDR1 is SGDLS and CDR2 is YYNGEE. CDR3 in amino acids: CASSVGTGGPLHF. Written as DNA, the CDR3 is TGTGCCAGCAGCGTTGGGACAGGGGGACCCCTCCACTTT.

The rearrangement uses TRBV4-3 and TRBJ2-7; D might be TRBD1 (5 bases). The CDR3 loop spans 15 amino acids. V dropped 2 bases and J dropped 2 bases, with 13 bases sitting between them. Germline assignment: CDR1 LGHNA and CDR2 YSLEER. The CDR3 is CASSQNLGAPYEQYF. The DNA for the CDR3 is TGCGCCAGCAGCCAAAATTTAGGGGCCCCCTACGAGCAGTACTTC.

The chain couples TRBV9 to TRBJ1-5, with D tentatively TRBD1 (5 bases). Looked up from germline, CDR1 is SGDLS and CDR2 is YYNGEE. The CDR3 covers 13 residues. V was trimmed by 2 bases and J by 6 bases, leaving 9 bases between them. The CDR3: CASSVEGVQPQHF. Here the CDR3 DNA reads TGTGCCAGCAGCGTCGAAGGGGTTCAGCCCCAGCATTTT. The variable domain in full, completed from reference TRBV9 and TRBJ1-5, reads DSGVTQTPKHLITATGQRVTLRCSPRSGDLSVYWYQQSLDQGLQFLIQYYNGEERAKGNILERFSAQQFPDLHSELNLSSLELGDSALYFCASSVEGVQPQHFGDGTRLSIL.

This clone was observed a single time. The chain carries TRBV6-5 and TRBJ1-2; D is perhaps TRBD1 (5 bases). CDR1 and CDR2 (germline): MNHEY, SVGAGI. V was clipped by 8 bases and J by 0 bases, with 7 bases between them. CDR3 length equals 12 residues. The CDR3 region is CASLGPNYGYTF. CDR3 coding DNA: TGTGCCAGCTTGGGGCCTAACTATGGCTACACCTTC.

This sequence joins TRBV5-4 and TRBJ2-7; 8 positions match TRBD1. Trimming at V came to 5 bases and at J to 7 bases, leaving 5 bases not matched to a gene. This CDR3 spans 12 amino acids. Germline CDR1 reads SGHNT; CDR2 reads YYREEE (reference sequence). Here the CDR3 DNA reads TGTGCCAGCAGGAAGACAGGGGATGAGCAGTACTTC. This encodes CASRKTGDEQYF.

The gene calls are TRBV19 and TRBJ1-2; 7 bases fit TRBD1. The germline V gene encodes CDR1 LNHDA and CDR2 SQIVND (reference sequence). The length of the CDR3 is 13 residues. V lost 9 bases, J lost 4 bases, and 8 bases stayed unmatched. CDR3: CARPGTVFYGYTF. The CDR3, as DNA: TGTGCCAGGCCCGGGACAGTCTTCTATGGCTACACCTTC.

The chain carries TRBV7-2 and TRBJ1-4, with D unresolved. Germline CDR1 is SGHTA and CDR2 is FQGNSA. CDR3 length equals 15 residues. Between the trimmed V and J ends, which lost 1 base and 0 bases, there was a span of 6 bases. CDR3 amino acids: CASSLVFSTNEKLFF. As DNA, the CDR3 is TGTGCCAGCAGCTTAGTTTTCTCAACTAATGAAAAACTGTTTTTT.

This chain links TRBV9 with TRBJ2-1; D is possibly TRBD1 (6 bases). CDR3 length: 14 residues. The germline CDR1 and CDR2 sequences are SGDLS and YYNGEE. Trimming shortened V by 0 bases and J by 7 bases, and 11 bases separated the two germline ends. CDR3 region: CASSVDRVRNEQFF. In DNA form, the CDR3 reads TGTGCCAGCAGCGTAGACAGGGTCCGAAATGAGCAGTTCTTC.

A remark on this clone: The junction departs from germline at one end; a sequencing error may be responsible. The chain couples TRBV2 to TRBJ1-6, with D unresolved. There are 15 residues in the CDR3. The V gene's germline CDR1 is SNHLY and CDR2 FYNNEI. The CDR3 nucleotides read TGTGCCAGCAGGGAAGCGAGCTCCTATAATTCACCCCTCCACTTT. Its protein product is CASREASSYNSPLHF.

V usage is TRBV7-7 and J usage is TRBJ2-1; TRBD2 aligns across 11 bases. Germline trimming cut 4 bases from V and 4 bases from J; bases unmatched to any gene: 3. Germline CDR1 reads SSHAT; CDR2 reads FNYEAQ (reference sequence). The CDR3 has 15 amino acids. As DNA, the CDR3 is TGTGCCAGCAGCTCCGGGACTAGCGGATACAATGAGCAGTTCTTC. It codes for CASSSGTSGYNEQFF.

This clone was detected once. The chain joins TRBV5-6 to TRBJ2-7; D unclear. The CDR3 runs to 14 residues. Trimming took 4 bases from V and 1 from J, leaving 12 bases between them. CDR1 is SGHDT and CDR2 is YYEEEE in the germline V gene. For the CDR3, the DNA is TGTGCCAGCAGCCCAATTTCCGGGTCCTACGAGCAGTACTTC. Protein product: CASSPISGSYEQYF.

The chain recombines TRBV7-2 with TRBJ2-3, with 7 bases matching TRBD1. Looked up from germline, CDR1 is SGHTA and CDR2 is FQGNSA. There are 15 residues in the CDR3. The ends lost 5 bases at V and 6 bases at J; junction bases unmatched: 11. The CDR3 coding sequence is TGTGCCAGCAGCCGGTACGACACAGGGGTCGATACGCAGTATTTT. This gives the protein CASSRYDTGVDTQYF.

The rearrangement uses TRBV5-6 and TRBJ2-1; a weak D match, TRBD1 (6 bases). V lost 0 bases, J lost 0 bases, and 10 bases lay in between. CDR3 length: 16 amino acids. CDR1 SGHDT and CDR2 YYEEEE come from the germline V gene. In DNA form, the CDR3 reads TGTGCCAGCAGCTTGGCACAAGGGGGCTCCTACAATGAGCAGTTCTTC. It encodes CASSLAQGGSYNEQFF.

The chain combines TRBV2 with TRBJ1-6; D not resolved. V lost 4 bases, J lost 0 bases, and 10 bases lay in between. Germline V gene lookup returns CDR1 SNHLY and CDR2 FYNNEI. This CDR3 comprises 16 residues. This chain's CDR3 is CASSGSASSYNSPLHF. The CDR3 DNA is TGTGCCAGCAGTGGGTCTGCTAGCTCCTATAATTCACCCCTCCACTTT.

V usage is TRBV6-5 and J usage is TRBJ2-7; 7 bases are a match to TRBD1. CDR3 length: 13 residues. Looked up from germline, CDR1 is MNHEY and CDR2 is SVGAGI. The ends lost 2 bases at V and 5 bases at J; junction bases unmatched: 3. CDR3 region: CASSYRGPDEQYF. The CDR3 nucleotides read TGTGCCAGCAGTTACAGGGGGCCCGACGAGCAGTACTTC.

CDR3 sequence reads: CSVVGFGEQFF. The CDR3 DNA reads TGCAGCGTTGTGGGCTTTGGTGAGCAGTTCTTC. This rearrangement joins TRBV29-1 to TRBJ2-1, with D unresolved. This CDR3 is 11 amino acids long. V was clipped by 4 bases and J by 9 bases, with 10 bases between them. Germline lookup yields CDR1 SQVTM and CDR2 ANQGSEA.

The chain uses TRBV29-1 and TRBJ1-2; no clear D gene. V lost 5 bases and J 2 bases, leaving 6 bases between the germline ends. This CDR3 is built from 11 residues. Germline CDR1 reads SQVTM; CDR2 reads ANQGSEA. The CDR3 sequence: CSVSGNYGYTF. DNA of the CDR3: TGCAGCGTTTCCGGGAACTATGGCTACACCTTC.

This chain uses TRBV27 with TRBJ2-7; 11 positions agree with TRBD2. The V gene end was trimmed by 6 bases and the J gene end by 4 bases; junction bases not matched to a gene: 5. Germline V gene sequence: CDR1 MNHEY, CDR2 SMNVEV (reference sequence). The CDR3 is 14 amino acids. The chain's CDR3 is CASRPGLAVYEQYF. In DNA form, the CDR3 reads TGTGCCAGCAGGCCGGGACTAGCGGTTTACGAGCAGTACTTC.

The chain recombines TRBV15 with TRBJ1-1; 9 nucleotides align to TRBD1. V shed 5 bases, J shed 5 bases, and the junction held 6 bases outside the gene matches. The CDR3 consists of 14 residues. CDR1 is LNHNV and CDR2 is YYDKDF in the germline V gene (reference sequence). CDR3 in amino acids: CATSLGTGKTEAFF. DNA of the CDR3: TGTGCCACCAGCTTAGGGACAGGGAAAACTGAAGCTTTCTTT.

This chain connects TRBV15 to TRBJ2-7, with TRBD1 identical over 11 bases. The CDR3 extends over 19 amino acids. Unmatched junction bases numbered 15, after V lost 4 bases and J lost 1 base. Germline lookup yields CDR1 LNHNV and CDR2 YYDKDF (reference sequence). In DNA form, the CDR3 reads TGTGCCACCAGCACCCCGGGGACAGGGGGTGCCCCGCCATCCTACGAGCAGTACTTC. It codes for CATSTPGTGGAPPSYEQYF.

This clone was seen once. Here the CDR3 reads CASSRGLASSNEQFF. DNA for the CDR3: TGTGCCAGCAGCCGGGGACTAGCAAGTTCCAATGAGCAGTTCTTC. The rearrangement links TRBV7-8 to TRBJ2-1; 9 positions match TRBD2. With 5 bases clipped from V and 6 bases from J, the junction kept 8 bases outside the gene matches. The germline CDR1 and CDR2 sequences are SGHVS and FQNEAQ. CDR3 length equals 15 residues.

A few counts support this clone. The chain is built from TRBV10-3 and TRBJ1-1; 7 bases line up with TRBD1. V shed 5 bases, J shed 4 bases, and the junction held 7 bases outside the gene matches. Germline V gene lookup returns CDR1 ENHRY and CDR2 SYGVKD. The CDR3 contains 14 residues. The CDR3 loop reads CAISLQGGGTEAFF. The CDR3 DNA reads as TGTGCCATCAGTCTCCAGGGGGGAGGCACTGAAGCTTTCTTT.

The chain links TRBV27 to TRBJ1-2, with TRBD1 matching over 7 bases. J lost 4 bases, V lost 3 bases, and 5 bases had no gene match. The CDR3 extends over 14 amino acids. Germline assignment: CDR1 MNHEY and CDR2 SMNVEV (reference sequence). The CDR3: CASSLIPGGYGYTF. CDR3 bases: TGTGCCAGCAGTTTGATCCCAGGGGGCTATGGCTACACCTTC.